The present T cell receptor beta chain was sequenced within a study of regulatory T cells in long-lasting Graves disease (dated by TCRdb to about 2021). In terms of the full investigation: Newly diagnosed Graves' disease patients had taken antithyroid drugs for less than 3 months. Peripheral blood TCR sequencing and RNA sequencing compared persistent Graves' disease patients with newly diagnosed Graves' disease patients. The study was registered as a clinical trial and conducted in China. TCR sequencing covered some 13 persistent and 20 newly diagnosed Graves' disease patients, some 33 samples in total. The full study reports these points: Persistent patients shared more public clonotypes among themselves (roughly 2,700) than newly diagnosed patients did (over 950). The authors acknowledged the small sample size as a limitation that may reduce accuracy. Preferential use of TRBV28, TRBJ1-2 and TRBJ2-5 was observed in persistent disease, whereas TRBV20-1 and TRBJ2-1 were favored in newly diagnosed disease. Sequencing and analysis were restricted to the TCR beta chain. The study examined only peripheral blood because the primary lesion, thyroid tissue, could not be accessed. Persistent Graves' disease patients showed lower TCR Shannon entropy and fewer highly expanded clones than newly diagnosed patients, suggesting clonal expansion.

The CDR3 contains 14 residues, cysteine and phenylalanine counted. Of the read, only the CDR3 DNA is kept; its 42 bases are in frame from base 1. Relative to germline, V is 2 bases shorter and J is 4 bases shorter, with 10 bases between their ends. As encoded in the germline V gene, CDR1 is KGHDR while CDR2 is SFDVKD. According to the study, the label for this sample's time point signals: newly diagnosed GD, antithyroid drugs for less than 3 months. For both TCR sequencing and RNA sequencing, RNA was extracted from PBMCs in TRIzol. The diagnosis of Graves' disease followed American Thyroid Association guidelines. Recruitment of patients was carried out at an endocrinology department in Xi'an, China. Each patient gave approximately 8.8 milliliters of peripheral blood, collected in an EDTA anticoagulant tube. Ficoll Paque Plus density gradient separation was used to isolate PBMCs, and no further T cell sorting was done. An Agilent 2100 Bioanalyzer and agarose gel were used to assess RNA quality, and a NanoDrop 2000 was used to measure RNA concentration.

The library relied on multiplex PCR. The instrument given in TCRdb is Illumina HiSeq 4000. TCR beta libraries were built with iRepertoire HTBI primers and Arm-PCR amplification of CDR3 regions. Before sequencing, the PCR products went through gel purification. The original methods were these. Gene usage analysis of CDR3 amino acid clonotypes used the 55 to 80 TRBV and 14 to 15 TRBJ segments found across samples. COPE and FqMerger were used to merge the filtered high-quality paired reads into contigs. BLAST was used to align contigs to IMGT TRBV, TRBD and TRBJ reference genes, and CDR3 was defined according to IMGT. Any clonotype with a frequency above 0.1% was classified as a highly expanded clone. Repertoire diversity was measured by Shannon entropy, and V-J evenness by the Gini coefficient. Clonotypes shared by more than one individual were considered public. TCRdb reanalyzed the raw reads on its own, using fastp at Q25 for trimming and MiXCR for clone calling, and kept in-frame beta chains. All rows with the same CDR3 protein become a single entry with the most common DNA and genes. Here the V and J calls rest on TCRdb's processing, not on the authors' analysis. The sample table holds 440,000 or so distinct CDR3 sequences, of which under 15% were seen once. The top ten constitute around 15% of the sample.

This clonotype was detected a few times. It lacks a known antigen. No base quality values were provided; no much bigger clone lies one nucleotide off. These data also formed part of another study, on T cells in Graves' hyperthyroidism and ophthalmopathy. The second study reports: Stable Graves' hyperthyroidism was defined as no progression to ophthalmopathy during 18 months of follow-up. The hyperthyroidism patients were between 18 and 65 years old and newly diagnosed, with a disease duration of less than 2 months. The study excluded patients with uncontrolled infections, other autoimmune diseases, pregnancy or lactation. Diagnoses relied on clinical symptoms, serum thyroxine and TRAb, thyroid ultrasound and orbital computed tomography. For the first round of RT-PCR on the TCR CDR3, the HTBI primer set was used together with the Qiagen OneStep RT-PCR kit. Most expanded thyroid clonotypes (frequency above 0.001) were also detected in blood, suggesting blood repertoires may reflect thyroid immune responses. Ophthalmopathy was separated from stable hyperthyroidism by a 13 V-J signature model, with 85% to 90% sensitivity and around 81% specificity obtained in cross-validation and 80%/75% obtained in testing. In validation, the model predicted progression to ophthalmopathy with 60% to 71% sensitivity and 72.22% specificity, a median of about six months before onset. A discovery cohort of roughly 100 patients, roughly 45 with Graves' ophthalmopathy and 55 to 65 with stable Graves' hyperthyroidism, was used to find distinguishing TCR V-J signatures. Prospective prediction of ophthalmopathy was tested in an independent validation cohort of 18 hyperthyroidism patients and roughly 16 patients who later progressed to ophthalmopathy. The roughly 100 discovery patients were randomly divided into training and test sets at a 7:3 ratio. The study also compared thyroid tissue and blood T-cell repertoires from about 6 Graves' hyperthyroidism patients. Following sampling, methimazole starting at 30 mg daily was given to hyperthyroidism patients, and high-dose intravenous methylprednisolone was given to ophthalmopathy patients. Libraries were constructed in a second round of multiplex PCR, after which size selection and purification were performed. The libraries were sequenced on an Illumina HiSeq2000 using paired-end 100 bp reads. SOAPnuke was used to process the raw data, with reads discarded if the reads contained adapters or uncalled bases, had a mean Phred below 15, or lacked an exact constant-primer or identifier match. COPE v1.2.5 was used to merge high-quality paired reads, and clonotypes were defined as unique nucleotide sequences. MiTCR v1.1 was used to align clonotypes to the IMGT TRBV, TRBD and TRBJ reference segments. Analysis was restricted to V-J combinations with a frequency above 0.0001, which covered just over 98% of repertoires. A TCS score was defined as the ratio between F50 (clonal expansion) and ExV (chaos), using BLOSUM62-based TCRdist between CDR3 peptides within each V-J. Welch's t-statistics and random forest reduced roughly 540 V-J features to around 14, which were used in a naive Bayes classifier (R e1071). No statistical method was used to fix the sample size in advance, and group allocation was not hidden from the investigators. According to the paper, TCR Vbeta CDR3 sequencing was carried out on more than 120 peripheral blood samples, which came from under 50 ophthalmopathy, under 80 hyperthyroidism and around 17 progressor patients.

Sequenced material: peripheral blood mononuclear cells (PBMCs), taken at new diagnosis, from a patient treated with antithyroid drugs. This receptor chain uses TRBV24-1 and TRBJ2-5; the D gene lacks a confident call. This receptor was obtained from a young woman with Graves disease. Donor details come from another sample of the same person, matched by shared clones. CDR3 region: CATSDSRTVETQYF. The nucleotide sequence is TGTGCCACCAGTGATTCGCGAACAGTAGAGACCCAGTACTTC.